Listed below are T cell receptor beta chains from one sample, sequenced in a study of control samples from healthy donors and cancer patients. TCRdb's copy holds only in-frame clones and misses some; the assay was immunoSEQ multiplex PCR. The sample includes over 55,000 clones, about 91% seen only once; the top ten take about 0.91%. Sequenced material: PBMCs. These receptors were taken from a man between 25 and 39 years old with colorectal cancer. Each CDR3 is given without its conserved first and last residue. Fields, in order: CDR3 length, V gene, J gene, D gene, CDR3 protein. The D gene is left open where the match is weak.

>15|TRBV3-1/TRBV3-2|TRBJ1-3|TRBD1
ASSFRDRALSGNTIY
>14|TRBV5-6|TRBJ2-3|NA
ASSLTRASGTDTQY
>12|TRBV5-1|TRBJ1-2|NA
ASSPRGGPVGYT
>13|TRBV2|TRBJ2-7|NA
ASSKPRTPKNEQY
>13|TRBV7-9|TRBJ1-1|NA
ASSLGSHANTEAF
>11|TRBV5-1|TRBJ2-2|NA
ASSIYNTGELF
>13|TRBV9|TRBJ2-4|TRBD2
ASSVAGGGKNIQY
>16|TRBV4-3|TRBJ1-6|NA
ASSQKLHTGTGNSPLH
>14|TRBV6-1|TRBJ2-2|NA
ASSERVPPNTGELF
>13|TRBV5-4|TRBJ1-2|NA
ASSLAAGANYGYT
>12|TRBV30|TRBJ2-7|TRBD1
AWSTGGSSYEQY
>12|TRBV15|TRBJ2-4|TRBD1
ATSRDRGQDPQY
>11|TRBV7-8|TRBJ1-1|NA
ASSLNRVGEAF
>13|TRBV18|TRBJ1-1|NA
ASSPVGLVWTEAF
>12|TRBV29-1|TRBJ2-2|NA
SVAGEVNTGELF
>13|TRBV5-1|TRBJ1-1|NA
ASSPDGQRNTEAF
>14|TRBV19|TRBJ2-1|TRBD2
ASSAGWTSGVNEQF
>15|TRBV15|TRBJ2-3|NA
ATSREALGGVRDTQY
>10|TRBV5-1|TRBJ2-1|NA
ASSFSGNEQF
>15|TRBV28|TRBJ1-6|NA
ASSFARKSSYNSPLH
>15|TRBV5-6|TRBJ1-1|NA
ASSVRWGARVNTEAF
>11|TRBV9|TRBJ1-6|NA
ASSAQGNSPLH
>12|TRBV9|TRBJ2-2|NA
ASSVVYGSGELF
>17|TRBV5-5|TRBJ2-1|TRBD2
ASSIWGLAGDPSYNEQF
>11|TRBV27|TRBJ1-1|NA
ASSPWMNTEAF
>11|TRBV18|TRBJ1-2|NA
ASSPPEGAGYT
>14|TRBV19|TRBJ1-6|TRBD1
ASSMRDRGGDSPLH
>16|TRBV7-2|TRBJ2-6|TRBD2
ASRFSGGPRSGANVLT
>14|TRBV25-1|TRBJ2-7|NA
ASSELGRDTSYEQY
>14|TRBV5-1|TRBJ2-1|TRBD2
ASSLRGGATYNEQF
>12|TRBV10-3|TRBJ1-1|NA
AISESRGETEAF
>12|TRBV9|TRBJ1-2|NA
ASSVGAEDYGYT